This T cell receptor (beta chain) was captured in a study of T cells in Graves' hyperthyroidism and ophthalmopathy. The investigators amplified TCR beta CDR3 regions from RNA transcripts. Researchers ran a first-round RT-PCR on the TCR CDR3 using the HTBI primer set. TCRdb itself ran the multiplex PCR reads through MiXCR, one entry per CDR3 protein. The sample has under 350,000 distinct CDR3 sequences, roughly 20% seen once. Germline V lookup: CDR1 LNHDA, CDR2 SQIVND (reference sequence). V shed 4 bases, J shed 4 bases, and the junction held 5 bases outside the gene matches. This CDR3 spans 17 amino acids. On the basis of clinical symptoms, serum thyroxine and TRAb, thyroid ultrasound and orbital computed tomography, diagnoses were made.

The sequencing sample was made of blood. The clonotype was recovered from a woman aged 45-60 years with Graves' hyperthyroidism. This chain joins TRBV19 and TRBJ2-1; TRBD2 agrees at 15 bases. The CDR3 sequence is CASSKGLAGGLYNEQFF. In DNA, the CDR3 is TGTGCCAGTAGTAAAGGACTAGCGGGGGGGCTGTACAATGAGCAGTTCTTC. Complete variable domain (other parts from reference TRBV19 and TRBJ2-1): DGGITQSPKYLFRKEGQNVTLSCEQNLNHDAMYWYRQDPGQGLRLIYYSQIVNDFQKGDIAEGYSVSREKKESFPLTVTSAQKNPTAFYLCASSKGLAGGLYNEQFFGPGTRLTVL.